These T cell receptor beta chains were read from a single sample in a study of blood T cells in healthy people across ages. TCRdb passed the 5' RACE reads through MiXCR, listing each CDR3 protein once. The sample yields about 730,000 distinct CDR3 sequences, roughly two fifths seen once. Sequencing was carried out using blood. The origin of the receptors is a woman in her sixties in good health. The CDR3 runs from the conserved cysteine through the conserved F or W. The D gene is left open where the match is weak. Clone size is shown for a subset of rows, as once, few, many or a class of expanded clone.

few	TRBV2	TRBJ2-1	-	CASRTSGGEQFF	TGTGCCAGCAGGACTAGTGGGGGTGAGCAGTTCTTC
few	TRBV3-1	TRBJ2-1	TRBD2	CASSQEGTSGGVSSYNEQFF	TGTGCCAGCAGCCAAGAGGGGACTAGCGGGGGGGTGAGCTCCTACAATGAGCAGTTCTTC
-	TRBV10-3	TRBJ2-1	TRBD2	CATTRASGSDEQFF	TGTGCCACCACCCGGGCTAGCGGGAGTGATGAGCAGTTCTTC
-	TRBV9	TRBJ2-1	-	CASSVAGGVSYNEQFF	TGTGCCAGCAGCGTAGCTGGCGGGGTCTCCTACAATGAGCAGTTCTTC
few	TRBV14	TRBJ2-5	-	CASSQGGREWETQYF	TGTGCCAGCAGCCAAGGTGGCAGGGAGTGGGAGACCCAGTACTTC
many	TRBV5-1	TRBJ1-2	-	CASSLAADGYTF	TGCGCCAGCAGCTTGGCGGCGGATGGCTACACCTTC
-	TRBV25-1	TRBJ1-2	-	CASSEVNDPNYGYTF	TGTGCCAGCAGTGAAGTTAACGATCCTAACTATGGCTACACCTTC
few	TRBV29-1	TRBJ1-2	TRBD1	CSVDIGGQASGYTF	TGCAGCGTCGACATCGGGGGACAGGCTTCCGGCTACACCTTC
few	TRBV6-5	TRBJ2-7	-	CASSPPARGEQYF	TGTGCCAGCAGTCCCCCTGCCCGTGGCGAGCAGTACTTC
many	TRBV20-1	TRBJ2-5	TRBD2	CSAKGTSGGLTQYF	TGCAGTGCGAAAGGGACTAGCGGGGGTCTGACCCAGTACTTC
-	TRBV6-6	TRBJ1-2	TRBD1	CASSPRGPTIYGYTF	TGTGCCAGCAGCCCCAGGGGGCCCACTATTTATGGCTACACCTTC
-	TRBV6-5	TRBJ2-1	TRBD2	CASSRTSGKRSNEQFF	TGTGCCAGCAGCAGGACTAGCGGGAAGAGGTCCAATGAGCAGTTCTTC
-	TRBV9	TRBJ1-3	-	CASSAEGGNTIYF	TGTGCCAGCAGCGCGGAGGGCGGAAACACCATATATTTT
few	TRBV5-1	TRBJ2-1	TRBD2	CASSLGWEGSNQEQFF	TGCGCCAGCAGCTTGGGCTGGGAGGGCAGCAATCAGGAGCAGTTCTTC
-	TRBV12-5	TRBJ2-7	-	CASGNGGQDMYEQYF	TGTGCTAGTGGCAACGGGGGACAAGATATGTACGAGCAGTACTTC
few	TRBV14	TRBJ2-7	-	CASSHLNRFYYEQYF	TGTGCCAGCAGCCATTTGAACAGGTTCTACTACGAGCAGTACTTC
-	TRBV29-1	TRBJ2-5	-	CSVAGQRARETQYF	TGCAGCGTGGCGGGACAGAGGGCTAGGGAGACCCAGTACTTC
-	TRBV27	TRBJ1-6	-	CASKPYLNSPLHF	TGTGCCAGCAAGCCCTACCTTAATTCACCCCTCCACTTT
-	TRBV3-1	TRBJ1-2	-	CASSQPRGVNYGYTF	TGTGCCAGCAGCCAGCCTCGGGGGGTTAACTATGGCTACACCTTC
-	TRBV7-2	TRBJ1-2	-	CASSLAGQEGGHGYTF	TGTGCCAGCAGCTTAGCGGGCCAGGAAGGTGGCCATGGCTACACCTTC
once	TRBV7-2	TRBJ2-3	-	CASSLGVAPDTDTQYF	TGTGCCAGCAGTTTAGGGGTGGCGCCTGACACAGATACGCAGTATTTT
many	TRBV5-1	TRBJ2-5	-	CASRKGLQETQYF	TGCGCCAGCAGAAAGGGCCTCCAAGAGACCCAGTACTTC
-	TRBV2	TRBJ1-2	TRBD1	CASSTGQEFYYGYTF	TGTGCCAGCAGTACCGGACAGGAGTTCTACTATGGCTACACCTTC
few	TRBV5-1	TRBJ2-1	-	CASSLDGFGDSNEQFF	TGCGCCAGCAGCTTGGACGGGTTCGGGGACTCCAATGAGCAGTTCTTC
few	TRBV3-1	TRBJ2-1	TRBD1	CASSPDTGVYNEQFF	TGTGCCAGCAGCCCAGACACAGGGGTCTACAATGAGCAGTTCTTC
many	TRBV4-2	TRBJ2-5	TRBD2	CASSQITSGKETQYF	TGTGCCAGCAGCCAGATAACTAGCGGGAAAGAGACCCAGTACTTC
-	TRBV5-1	TRBJ2-1	TRBD2	CASKWASGYNEQFF	TGCGCCAGCAAATGGGCTAGCGGGTACAATGAGCAGTTCTTC
few	TRBV18	TRBJ1-4	-	CASSPNGIGEKLFF	TGTGCCAGCTCACCAAATGGGATTGGTGAAAAACTGTTTTTT
few	TRBV20-1	TRBJ1-6	-	CSASTGFANSPLHF	TGCAGTGCCAGTACGGGGTTCGCTAATTCACCCCTCCACTTT
-	TRBV4-2	TRBJ2-1	TRBD2	CASSLLAGGSGEQFF	TGTGCCAGCAGCCTCCTAGCGGGAGGCTCTGGTGAGCAGTTCTTC
-	TRBV12-3/TRBV12-4	TRBJ2-1	TRBD1	CASSSTTGGGEQFF	TGTGCCAGCAGTTCAACCACAGGGGGCGGTGAGCAGTTCTTC
-	TRBV7-2	TRBJ2-7	TRBD2	CASSFSGLAGGSYEQYF	TGTGCCAGCAGCTTTTCGGGACTAGCGGGAGGTTCCTACGAGCAGTACTTC
-	TRBV21-1	TRBJ2-5	-	CASSKVRGAQYF	TGTGCCAGCAGCAAAGTAAGGGGAGCCCAGTACTTC
few	TRBV7-9	TRBJ1-4	-	CASRRTNEKLFF	TGTGCCAGCAGACGGACTAATGAAAAACTGTTTTTT
many	TRBV20-1	TRBJ2-7	-	CSANSPRQSSYEQYF	TGCAGTGCTAATTCCCCCAGACAGAGTTCCTACGAGCAGTACTTC
few	TRBV7-2	TRBJ1-6	TRBD1	CASSSGTGGRSPLHF	TGTGCCAGCAGCTCCGGGACAGGGGGTCGGTCACCCCTCCACTTT
few	TRBV12-3/TRBV12-4	TRBJ2-4	TRBD2	CASSFGRGSGKNIQYF	TGTGCCAGCAGTTTTGGGCGGGGGAGCGGCAAAAACATTCAGTACTTC
hyperexpanded	TRBV5-1	TRBJ2-5	TRBD2	CASSLGRRLAGEGETQYF	TGCGCCAGCAGCTTGGGGCGAAGACTAGCGGGAGAGGGAGAGACCCAGTACTTC
-	TRBV20-1	TRBJ2-5	TRBD2	CSALLAGGPGTQYF	TGCAGTGCTCTCCTAGCGGGAGGGCCCGGGACCCAGTACTTC
-	TRBV6-1	TRBJ2-7	-	CASSEGGTFVYEQYF	TGTGCCAGCAGTGAAGGGGGGACGTTTGTCTACGAGCAGTACTTC
few	TRBV20-1	TRBJ2-1	TRBD2	CSARRTSVHGEQFF	TGCAGTGCCCGACGGACTAGCGTTCATGGTGAGCAGTTCTTC
-	TRBV20-1	TRBJ2-3	TRBD2	CSASRGGPEGTDTQYF	TGCAGTGCTAGTCGGGGGGGCCCCGAAGGCACAGATACGCAGTATTTT
few	TRBV20-1	TRBJ2-5	-	CSANKRIQETQYF	TGCAGTGCCAATAAGAGGATCCAAGAGACCCAGTACTTC
-	TRBV12-3/TRBV12-4	TRBJ2-3	-	CASTHAPVSADTQYF	TGTGCCAGCACCCATGCCCCCGTTTCGGCAGATACGCAGTATTTT
once	TRBV20-1	TRBJ2-6	-	CSAREASSGANVQTF	TGCAGTGCTAGAGAGGCGAGCTCTGGGGCCAACGTCCAGACTTTC